Presented here are 10 T cell receptor beta chains from one specimen sequenced in a study of identical twins (dated by TCRdb to 2015 to 2016). The library relied on 5' RACE. The data were produced on an Illumina HiSeq 2000. Starting from the raw public reads, TCRdb applied fastp trimming at Q25, assembled clones with MiXCR and retained in-frame beta chains. Each CDR3 protein appears once, grouped with its most common genes and DNA. For this sample the table gives about 920,000 distinct CDR3 sequences, of which roughly an eighth were detected only once. Around 1.5% of the sample is in the top ten clones. These same records also appear under a second study, on yellow fever vaccine responses in identical twins.

Sample: PBMCs. The source of these receptors is a woman between 18 and 29 years old in good health.

V gene TRBV5-6 combines with J gene TRBJ2-2; TRBD1 matches at 8 bases. The V segment lost 4 bases and the J segment 6 bases; nucleotides outside the gene matches: 8. This CDR3 has 15 residues. Germline CDR1 is SGHDT and CDR2 is YYEEEE. The CDR3 sequence is CASSLPRGQAGELFF. DNA of the CDR3: TGTGCCAGCAGCCTGCCCAGGGGGCAGGCCGGGGAGCTGTTTTTT.

This clonotype has only a few counts. V is TRBV7-9 and J is TRBJ2-5; TRBD2 aligns across 10 bases. The CDR3 totals 16 residues. After removal of 1 base from V and 2 bases from J, the junction contained 4 bases not matched to a gene. CDR1 is SEHNR and CDR2 is FQNEAQ in the germline V gene (reference sequence). CDR3 DNA: TGTGCCAGCAGCTTAGTCCTAGCGGGGGCTCAAGAGACCCAGTACTTC. Protein product: CASSLVLAGAQETQYF.

Of note for this clonotype: One end of the junction varies from germline; a read error may be responsible. The chain links TRBV5-6 to TRBJ2-1, with TRBD2 matching over 8 bases. The length of the CDR3 is 13 residues. Germline CDR1 and CDR2: SGHDT and YYEEEE. CDR3 residues: CASSFVSGDEQLF. CDR3 sequence (DNA): TGTGCCAGCAGCTTTGTTAGCGGGGATGAGCAGTTGTTC.

The table lists this clonotype with a few counts. This chain connects TRBV12-3 or TRBV12-4 to TRBJ1-1; D ambiguous. This CDR3 contains 16 residues. V shed 3 bases and J shed 4 bases, with 18 bases lying between them. CDR3 residues: CASSFGNRNLGTEAFF. As DNA, the CDR3 is TGTGCCAGCAGTTTTGGGAACCGAAACCTGGGCACTGAAGCTTTCTTT.

This clonotype was seen only a few times. The V gene is TRBV12-5, the J gene TRBJ1-4; TRBD1 matches at 7 bases. V shed 2 bases and J 2 bases; nucleotides not matched to a gene: 5. This CDR3 comprises 16 residues. Germline values: CDR1 LGHNT, CDR2 FRNRAP. CDR3 sequence: CASGLSSTGTNEKLFF. The CDR3 DNA reads TGTGCTAGTGGTTTGTCCTCGACAGGGACTAATGAAAAACTGTTTTTT.

V gene TRBV20-1 combines with J gene TRBJ2-5; 12 nucleotides match TRBD2. This CDR3 comprises 13 residues. Trimming cost V 5 bases and J 10 bases; bases outside gene matches: 8. Germline lookup yields CDR1 DFQATT and CDR2 SNEGSKA (reference sequence). The CDR3 reads CSAAGTSGSDQYF. The DNA of the CDR3 is TGCAGTGCTGCCGGGACTAGCGGGTCTGACCAGTACTTC.

There are many counts of this clonotype. The J gene is TRBJ2-1, the V gene TRBV6-5, with D possibly matching TRBD2 (6 bases). The CDR3 spans 14 residues. Germline assignment: CDR1 MNHEY and CDR2 SVGAGI. Trimming stripped 3 bases from V and 8 bases from J, with 14 bases between. CDR3 DNA sequence: TGTGCCAGCAGTTATGCCCTAGCGTTCGATGAGCAGTTCTTC. This gives the protein CASSYALAFDEQFF.

This clonotype has just a few counts. The chain joins TRBV5-6 to TRBJ2-1; the match to TRBD2 covers 11 bases. This CDR3 is built from 14 residues. From germline, CDR1 is SGHDT and CDR2 YYEEEE. J was trimmed by 6 bases and V by 4 bases; bases with no gene match: 3. CDR3 DNA sequence: TGTGCCAGCAGCCCGGGACTAGCGGCCAATGAGCAGTTCTTC. Protein product: CASSPGLAANEQFF.

The V gene is TRBV4-2, the J gene TRBJ2-2; 10 bases match TRBD1. Trimming took 4 bases from V and 5 from J; bases not matched to a gene: 19. CDR3 size: 20 residues. Per the germline V gene, CDR1 is LGHNA and CDR2 is YNFKEQ. CDR3 sequence reads: CASSPGTGVGFAGGTGELFF. CDR3 sequence (DNA): TGTGCCAGCAGCCCTGGGACAGGGGTGGGATTCGCCGGGGGTACCGGGGAGCTGTTTTTT.

This sequence joins TRBV5-5 and TRBJ2-2; TRBD1 matches at 8 bases. This CDR3 contains 17 residues. The V segment lost 0 bases and the J segment 6 bases; nucleotides outside the gene matches: 10. Germline values: CDR1 SGHKS, CDR2 YYEKEE (reference sequence). In DNA form, the CDR3 reads TGTGCCAGCAGCTTGGTCTTTCCGGGACAGGTCGCCGGGGAGCTGTTTTTT. Translation gives CASSLVFPGQVAGELFF.